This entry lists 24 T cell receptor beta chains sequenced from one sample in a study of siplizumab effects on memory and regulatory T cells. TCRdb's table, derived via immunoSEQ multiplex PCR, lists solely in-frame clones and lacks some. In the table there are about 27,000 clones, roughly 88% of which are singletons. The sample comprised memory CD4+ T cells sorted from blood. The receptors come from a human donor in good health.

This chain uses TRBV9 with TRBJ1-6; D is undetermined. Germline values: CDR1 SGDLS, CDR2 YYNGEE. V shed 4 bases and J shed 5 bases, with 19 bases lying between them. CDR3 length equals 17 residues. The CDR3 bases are TGTGCCAGCAGCCCCTTCTTCCGGCCCGACGATAATTCACCCCTCCACTTT. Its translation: CASSPFFRPDDNSPLHF.

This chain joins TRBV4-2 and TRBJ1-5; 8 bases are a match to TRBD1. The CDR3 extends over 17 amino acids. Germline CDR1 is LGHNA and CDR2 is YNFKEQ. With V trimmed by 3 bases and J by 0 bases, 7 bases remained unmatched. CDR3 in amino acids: CASSHSGQGYSNQPQHF. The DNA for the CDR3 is TGTGCCAGCAGCCACAGCGGACAGGGTTATAGCAATCAGCCCCAGCATTTT.

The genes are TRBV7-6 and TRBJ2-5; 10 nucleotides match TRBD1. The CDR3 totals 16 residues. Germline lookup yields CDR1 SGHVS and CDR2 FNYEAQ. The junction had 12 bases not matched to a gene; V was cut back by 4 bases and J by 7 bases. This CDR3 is CASSSSGTGVSWTQYF. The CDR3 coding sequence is TGTGCCAGCAGCTCCTCGGGGACAGGGGTGTCTTGGACCCAGTACTTC.

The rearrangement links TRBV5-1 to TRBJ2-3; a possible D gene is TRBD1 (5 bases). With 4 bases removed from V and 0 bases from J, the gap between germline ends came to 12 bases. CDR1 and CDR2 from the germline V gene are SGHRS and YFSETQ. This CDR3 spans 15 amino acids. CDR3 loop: CASSKAGHSTDTQYF. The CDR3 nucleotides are TGCGCCAGCAGCAAAGCAGGACATAGCACAGATACGCAGTATTTT.

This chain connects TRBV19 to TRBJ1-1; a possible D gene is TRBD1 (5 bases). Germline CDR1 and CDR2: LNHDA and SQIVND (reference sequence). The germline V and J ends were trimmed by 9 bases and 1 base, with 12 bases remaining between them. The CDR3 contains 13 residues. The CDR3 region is CASGRGWNTEAFF. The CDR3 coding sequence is TGTGCCAGCGGGAGGGGCTGGAACACTGAAGCTTTCTTT.

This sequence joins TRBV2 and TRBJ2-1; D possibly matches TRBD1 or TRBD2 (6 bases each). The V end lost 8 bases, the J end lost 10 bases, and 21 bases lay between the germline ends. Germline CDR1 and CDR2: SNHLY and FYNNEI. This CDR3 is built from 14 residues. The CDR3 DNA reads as TGTGCCAGCGGGGGGCGGCTAGCCCACAGAGAGCAGTTCTTC. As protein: CASGGRLAHREQFF.

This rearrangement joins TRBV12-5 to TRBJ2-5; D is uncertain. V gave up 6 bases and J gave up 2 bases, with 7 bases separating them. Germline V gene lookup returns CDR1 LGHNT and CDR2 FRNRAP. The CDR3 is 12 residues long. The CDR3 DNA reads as TGTGCTAGTGGGCGTTTACAAGAGACCCAGTACTTC. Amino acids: CASGRLQETQYF.

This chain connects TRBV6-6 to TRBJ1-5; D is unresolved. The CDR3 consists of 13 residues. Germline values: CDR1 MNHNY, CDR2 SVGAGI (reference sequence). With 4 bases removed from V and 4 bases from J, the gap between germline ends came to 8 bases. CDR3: CASSFQMNQPQHF. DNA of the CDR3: TGTGCCAGCAGTTTTCAAATGAATCAGCCCCAGCATTTT.

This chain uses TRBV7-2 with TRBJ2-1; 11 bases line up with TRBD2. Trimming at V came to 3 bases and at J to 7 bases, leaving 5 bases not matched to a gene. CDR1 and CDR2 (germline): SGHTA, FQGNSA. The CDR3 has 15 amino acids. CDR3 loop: CASSFSSGRINEQFF. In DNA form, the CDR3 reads TGTGCCAGCAGCTTCTCTAGCGGGAGGATAAATGAGCAGTTCTTC.

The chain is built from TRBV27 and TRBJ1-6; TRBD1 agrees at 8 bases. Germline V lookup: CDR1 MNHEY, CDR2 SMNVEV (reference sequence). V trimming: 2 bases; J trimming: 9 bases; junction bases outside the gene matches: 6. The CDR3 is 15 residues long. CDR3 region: CASSLVSTGASPLHF. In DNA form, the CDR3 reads TGTGCCAGCAGTTTAGTCTCGACAGGGGCTTCACCCCTCCACTTT.

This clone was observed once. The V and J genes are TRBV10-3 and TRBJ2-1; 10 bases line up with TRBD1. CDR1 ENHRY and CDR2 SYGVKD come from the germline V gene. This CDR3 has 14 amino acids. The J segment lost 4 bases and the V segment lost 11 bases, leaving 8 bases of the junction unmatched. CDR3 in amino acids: CASGLDRGYNEQFF. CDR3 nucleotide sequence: TGTGCCTCGGGTTTGGACAGGGGGTACAATGAGCAGTTCTTC.

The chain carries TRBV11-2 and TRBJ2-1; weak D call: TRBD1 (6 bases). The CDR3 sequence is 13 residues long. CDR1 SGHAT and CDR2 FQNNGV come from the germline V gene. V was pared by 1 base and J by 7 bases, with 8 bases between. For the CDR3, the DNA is TGTGCCAGCAGCTTAGGGCAGGGGAATGAGCAGTTCTTC. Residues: CASSLGQGNEQFF. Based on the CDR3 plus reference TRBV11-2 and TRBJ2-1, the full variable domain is EAGVAQSPRYKIIEKRQSVAFWCNPISGHATLYWYQQILGQGPKLLIQFQNNGVVDDSQLPKDRFSAERLKGVDSTLKIQPAKLEDSAVYLCASSLGQGNEQFFGPGTRLTVL.

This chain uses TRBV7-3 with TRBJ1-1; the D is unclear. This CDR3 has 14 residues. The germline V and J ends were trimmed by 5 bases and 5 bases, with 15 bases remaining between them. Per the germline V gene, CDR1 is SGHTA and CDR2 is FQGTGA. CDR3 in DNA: TGTGCCAGCAGCCCAGGAGGGCCAAATACTGAAGCTTTCTTT. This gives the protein CASSPGGPNTEAFF.

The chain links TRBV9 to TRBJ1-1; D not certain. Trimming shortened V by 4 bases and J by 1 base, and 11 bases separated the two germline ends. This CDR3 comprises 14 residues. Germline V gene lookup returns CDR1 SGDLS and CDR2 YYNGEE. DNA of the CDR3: TGTGCCAGCAGCATCGGTCCCGAGAACACTGAAGCTTTCTTT. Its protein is CASSIGPENTEAFF.

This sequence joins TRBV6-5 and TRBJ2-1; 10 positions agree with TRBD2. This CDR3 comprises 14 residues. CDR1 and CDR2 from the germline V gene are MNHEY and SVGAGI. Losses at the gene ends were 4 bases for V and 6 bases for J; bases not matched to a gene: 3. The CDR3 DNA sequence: TGTGCCAGCAGTTTAGCGGGAGGATTCAATGAGCAGTTCTTC. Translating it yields CASSLAGGFNEQFF.

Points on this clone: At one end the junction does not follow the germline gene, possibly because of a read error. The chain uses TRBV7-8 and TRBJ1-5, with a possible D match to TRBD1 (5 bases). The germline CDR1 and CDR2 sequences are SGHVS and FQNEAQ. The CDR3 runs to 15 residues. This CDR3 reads CAGSLGGGSNQPQHF. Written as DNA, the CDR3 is TGTGCCGGCAGCTTAGGTGGGGGTAGCAATCAGCCCCAGCATTTT.

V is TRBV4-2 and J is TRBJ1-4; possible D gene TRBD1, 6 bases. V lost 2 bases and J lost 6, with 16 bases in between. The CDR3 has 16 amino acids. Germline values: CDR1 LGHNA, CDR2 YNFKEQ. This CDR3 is CASSQKGEAVHEKLFF. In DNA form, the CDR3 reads TGTGCCAGCAGCCAAAAGGGGGAAGCGGTGCATGAAAAACTGTTTTTT.

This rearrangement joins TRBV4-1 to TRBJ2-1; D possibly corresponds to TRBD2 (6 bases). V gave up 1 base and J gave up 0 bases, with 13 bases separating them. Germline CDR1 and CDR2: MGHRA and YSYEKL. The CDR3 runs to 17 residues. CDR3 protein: CASSQGDLARSYNEQFF. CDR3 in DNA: TGCGCCAGCAGCCAAGGAGATCTAGCGCGCTCCTACAATGAGCAGTTCTTC.

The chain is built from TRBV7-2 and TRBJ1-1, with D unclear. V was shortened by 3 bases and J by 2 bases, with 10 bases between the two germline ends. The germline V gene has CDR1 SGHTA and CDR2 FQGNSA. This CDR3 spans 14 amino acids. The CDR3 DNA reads TGTGCCAGCAGCTTGGGCCCAGGCAACACTGAAGCTTTCTTT. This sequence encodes CASSLGPGNTEAFF.

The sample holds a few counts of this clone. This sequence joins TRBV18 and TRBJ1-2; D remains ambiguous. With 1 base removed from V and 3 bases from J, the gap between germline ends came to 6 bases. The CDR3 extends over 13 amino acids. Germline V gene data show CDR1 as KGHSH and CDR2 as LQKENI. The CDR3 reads CASSPRRDYGYTF. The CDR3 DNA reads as TGTGCCAGCTCACCACGACGGGACTATGGCTACACCTTC.

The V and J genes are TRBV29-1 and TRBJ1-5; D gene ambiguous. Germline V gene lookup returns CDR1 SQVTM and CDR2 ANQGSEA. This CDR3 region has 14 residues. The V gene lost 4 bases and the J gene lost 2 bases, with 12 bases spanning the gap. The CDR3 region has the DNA TGCAGCGTTGGGGATTCTAATGGCAATCAGCCCCAGCATTTT. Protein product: CSVGDSNGNQPQHF.

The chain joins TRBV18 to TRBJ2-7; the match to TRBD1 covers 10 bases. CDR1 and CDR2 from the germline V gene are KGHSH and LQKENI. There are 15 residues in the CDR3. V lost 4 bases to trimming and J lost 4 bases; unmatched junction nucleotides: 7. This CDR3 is CASSRPGTGVYEQYF. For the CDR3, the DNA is TGTGCCAGCTCACGACCCGGGACAGGGGTATACGAGCAGTACTTC.

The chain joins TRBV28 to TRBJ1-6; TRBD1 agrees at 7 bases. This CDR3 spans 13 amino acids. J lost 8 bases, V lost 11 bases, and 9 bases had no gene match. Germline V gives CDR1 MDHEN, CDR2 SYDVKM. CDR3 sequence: CAAWRGTDSPLHF. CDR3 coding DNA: TGTGCCGCCTGGCGGGGGACAGATTCACCCCTCCACTTT.

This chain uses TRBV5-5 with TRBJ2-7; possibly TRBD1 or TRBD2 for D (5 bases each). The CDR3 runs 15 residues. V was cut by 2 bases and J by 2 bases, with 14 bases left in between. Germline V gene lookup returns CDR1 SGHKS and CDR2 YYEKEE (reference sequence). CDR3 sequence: CASSLPGPNTYEQYF. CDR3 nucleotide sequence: TGTGCCAGCAGCTTACCGGGACCGAACACCTACGAGCAGTACTTC.